Listed below are T cell receptor beta chains from one sample, sequenced in a study of human T cells and chemical hapten exposure. One entry per CDR3 protein results from TCRdb running MiXCR on the RACE reads. The repertoire holds approximately 97,000 distinct CDR3 sequences, with about 10% as singletons. The sample consisted of whole blood. Source of these receptors: a female donor in good health. Some clones in this sample may be carry-over from other donors' samples. The CDR3 runs from the conserved cysteine through the conserved F or W. The D gene is left open where the match is weak. Clone size is shown for a subset of rows, as once, few, many or a class of expanded clone.

>TRBJ1-5|TRBD1|13|TRBV2|.
TGTGCCAGCCTTAGGGACAGGGATCAGCCCCAGCATTTT
CASLRDRDQPQHF
>TRBJ2-2|TRBD2|17|TRBV11-2|.
TGTGCCAGCAGCCCCTGGGGACTAGCGGGATATAACGGGGAGCTGTTTTTT
CASSPWGLAGYNGELFF
>TRBJ1-1|.|13|TRBV7-6|.
TGTGCCAGCAGCTTAGAGATAAACACTGAAGCTTTCTTT
CASSLEINTEAFF
>TRBJ2-3|TRBD1|15|TRBV29-1|many
TGCAGCGTTGAAGATCTCAGGGGGCGCCCAGATACGCAGTATTTT
CSVEDLRGRPDTQYF
>TRBJ2-7|TRBD2|16|TRBV7-6|many
TGTGCCAGCAGCTTAGAGGGCGGGAGGAGCTCCTACGAGCAGTACTTC
CASSLEGGRSSYEQYF
>TRBJ1-1|.|11|TRBV20-1|many
TGCAGTCACACCGGCGACACTGAAGCTTTCTTT
CSHTGDTEAFF
>TRBJ2-7|.|10|TRBV2|few
TGTGCCAGCAGACGGCAGGAGCAGTACTTC
CASRRQEQYF
>TRBJ1-2|TRBD1|14|TRBV2|few
TGTGCCAGCACTCCTATGCAGGGGGCGGTTGGCTACACCTTC
CASTPMQGAVGYTF
>TRBJ2-1|.|12|TRBV25-1|many
TGTGCCAGCAGTGAAGGTGACAATGAGCAGTTCTTC
CASSEGDNEQFF
>TRBJ1-1|.|13|TRBV11-2|.
TGTGCCAGCAGCTTAGGGACCTCGCTTGAAGCTTTCTTT
CASSLGTSLEAFF
>TRBJ2-7|.|14|TRBV27|many
TGTGCCAGCAGTTTATCGGCGGGACCCTACGAGCAGTACTTC
CASSLSAGPYEQYF
>TRBJ1-4|.|16|TRBV3-1|few
TGTGCCAGCAGCCACCACTTAGGATCGCCTAATGAAAAACTGTTTTTT
CASSHHLGSPNEKLFF
>TRBJ2-3|.|11|TRBV29-1|once
TGCAGCGTTGAAGACCCCGATACGCAGTATTTT
CSVEDPDTQYF
>TRBJ2-1|.|13|TRBV4-1|.
TGCGCCAGCAGCCAGAGGGGCTACAATGAGCAGTTCTTC
CASSQRGYNEQFF
>TRBJ1-1|.|13|TRBV20-1|.
TGCAGTGGTCGAAAAAAAATGAACACTGAAGCTTTCTTT
CSGRKKMNTEAFF
>TRBJ2-1|.|13|TRBV15|many
TGTGCCACCAGCACTGGGAGCCAGGGAGCTGGGTTCTTC
CATSTGSQGAGFF
>TRBJ1-4|.|12|TRBV28|.
TGTGCCAGCAGTGGTTCAAATGAAAAACTGTTTTTT
CASSGSNEKLFF
>TRBJ1-2|.|12|TRBV20-1|many
TGCAGTACCGGGACTGTTCTCTATGGCTACACCTTC
CSTGTVLYGYTF
>TRBJ2-2|.|15|TRBV12-3/TRBV12-4|few
TGTGCCAGCACCTGGGGGGGCGCGAACACCGGGGAGCTGTTTTTT
CASTWGGANTGELFF
>TRBJ2-6|TRBD2|16|TRBV7-3|many
TGTGCCAGCAGCTTAGGCGGGGGGATTGGGGCCAACGTCCTGACTTTC
CASSLGGGIGANVLTF
>TRBJ2-7|TRBD2|15|TRBV29-1|many
TGCAGCGTTATCCTAGCGGGGGGTCAGTCCTACGAGCAGTACTTC
CSVILAGGQSYEQYF
>TRBJ2-5|.|13|TRBV9|few
TGTGCCAGCAGCGTAGTCCGGCAAGAGACCCAGTACTTC
CASSVVRQETQYF
>TRBJ1-2|.|14|TRBV5-1|many
TGCGCCAGCAGCTTTCTGGGATGGGGCTATGGCTACACCTTC
CASSFLGWGYGYTF
>TRBJ2-3|.|13|TRBV6-2/TRBV6-3|few
TGTGCCAGCAGTCGAGCCCGCACAGATACGCAGTATTTT
CASSRARTDTQYF
>TRBJ2-3|.|14|TRBV20-1|many
TGCAGTGCTAGAGTACTGCGAAGCACAGATACGCAGTATTTT
CSARVLRSTDTQYF
>TRBJ2-2|.|13|TRBV20-1|.
TGCAGTGCTGCGGACGAAGACACCGGGGAGCTGTTTTTT
CSAADEDTGELFF
>TRBJ1-5|.|14|TRBV20-1|.
TGCAGTGTTAGGTCGGGGGGGGGCAATCAGCCCCAGCATTTT
CSVRSGGGNQPQHF
>TRBJ1-3|TRBD1|15|TRBV7-2|many
TGTGCCAGCAGCTTCGGGACAGGGAAGGGAAACACCATATATTTT
CASSFGTGKGNTIYF
>TRBJ1-5|TRBD1|14|TRBV7-2|few
TGTGCCAGCAAAGGACAGGGAGAGAACCAGCCCCAGCATTTT
CASKGQGENQPQHF
>TRBJ2-5|TRBD2|14|TRBV5-1|few
TGCGCCAGCAGCTTAATAGCGGGAGCAGAGACCCAGTACTTC
CASSLIAGAETQYF
>TRBJ2-7|TRBD2|14|TRBV6-4|many
TGTGCCAGCAGTGCCGGGACTAGCGGGAGCGAGCAGTACTTC
CASSAGTSGSEQYF
>TRBJ2-2|.|13|TRBV20-1|many
TGCAGTGCTAAAACAGGGACCACCGGGGAGCTGTTTTTT
CSAKTGTTGELFF
>TRBJ1-1|.|11|TRBV7-2|many
TGTGCCAGCAGTAAGGGGGTCGAAGCTTTCTTT
CASSKGVEAFF
>TRBJ1-1|.|16|TRBV20-1|few
TGCAGTGCTAGAGATCGTTGGGACTTACTGAACACTGAAGCTTTCTTT
CSARDRWDLLNTEAFF
>TRBJ2-3|.|17|TRBV5-1|.
TGCGCCAGCAGCTTGGGCCCTAGCCTTACAAGCACAGATACGCAGTATTTT
CASSLGPSLTSTDTQYF
>TRBJ2-2|.|14|TRBV6-6|few
TGTGCCAGCAGTTACTCGACTAGCACCGGGGAGCTGTTTTTT
CASSYSTSTGELFF
>TRBJ2-1|.|14|TRBV6-2/TRBV6-3|.
TGTGCCAGCAGCGAGACAGGCTCCCACAATGAGCAGTTCTTC
CASSETGSHNEQFF
>TRBJ1-5|.|17|TRBV6-6|few
TGTGCCAGCAGTTACTCGAGAGGAGGGAATAGCAATCAGCCCCAGCATTTT
CASSYSRGGNSNQPQHF
>TRBJ1-1|.|14|TRBV6-5|few
TGTGCCAGCAGTTACTCTGGGGGGCCCACTGAAGCTTTCTTT
CASSYSGGPTEAFF
>TRBJ2-1|TRBD2|15|TRBV28|many
TGTGCCAGCAGTACAAGGACTAGGGGATACGATGAGCAGTTCTTC
CASSTRTRGYDEQFF
>TRBJ2-1|TRBD1|14|TRBV7-9|few
TGTGCCAGCAGCTTAGCCAGGGGGCAGGATGAGCAGTTCTTC
CASSLARGQDEQFF
>TRBJ1-1|.|13|TRBV5-1|many
TGCGCCAGCAGCTTGGGACAGGCCGGGGGAGCTTTCTTT
CASSLGQAGGAFF
>TRBJ1-4|.|14|TRBV3-1|many
TGTGCCAGCAGCCAGTCCGGGACGGGTGAAAAACTGTTTTTT
CASSQSGTGEKLFF
>TRBJ2-3|.|15|TRBV3-1|.
TGTGCCAGCAGCCAAGAAGGCGCCTCGGCAGATACGCAGTATTTT
CASSQEGASADTQYF
>TRBJ2-3|.|17|TRBV20-1|.
TGCAGTGCTAGAGTCCCCCCACAGGCCCCCATCACAGATACGCAGTATTTT
CSARVPPQAPITDTQYF
>TRBJ2-2|TRBD1|16|TRBV10-3|few
TGTGCCATCAGTCACTCCGGGACAGGGAGCACCGGGGAGCTGTTTTTT
CAISHSGTGSTGELFF
>TRBJ1-2|TRBD1|13|TRBV6-6|many
TGTGCCAGCAGTCCCGGACAGGTCTATGGCTACACCTTC
CASSPGQVYGYTF
>TRBJ2-3|.|10|TRBV20-1|many
TGCAGTGCGGGCACAGATACGCAGTATTTT
CSAGTDTQYF
>TRBJ1-1|.|12|TRBV12-3/TRBV12-4|.
TGTGCCAGCAGTTTTGTCGGCACTGAAGCTTTCTTT
CASSFVGTEAFF
>TRBJ2-1|.|15|TRBV15|few
TGTGCCACCAGCAGAGCCGGGAGCTCCTACAATGAGCAGTTCTTC
CATSRAGSSYNEQFF
>TRBJ2-7|TRBD2|16|TRBV7-9|many
TGTGCCAGCAGCTACCCCGGGGCGCGGGGGGTAAAAGAGCAGTACTTC
CASSYPGARGVKEQYF
>TRBJ2-7|TRBD1|14|TRBV28|.
TGTGCCAGCAGTCCTGCAGGGGGCTGGTACGAGCAGTACTTC
CASSPAGGWYEQYF
>TRBJ1-4|.|16|TRBV6-6|many
TGTGCCAGCAGTCCGAGAATGGGACAACAGAATGAAAAACTGTTTTTT
CASSPRMGQQNEKLFF
>TRBJ2-2|.|15|TRBV29-1|many
TGCAGCGGTCTCCAGGGAGGGGGTATCACCGGGGAGCTGTTTTTT
CSGLQGGGITGELFF
>TRBJ2-1|.|12|TRBV6-1|.
TGTGCCAGCAGTGAAGGCCTCTCCGGGCAGTTCTTC
CASSEGLSGQFF